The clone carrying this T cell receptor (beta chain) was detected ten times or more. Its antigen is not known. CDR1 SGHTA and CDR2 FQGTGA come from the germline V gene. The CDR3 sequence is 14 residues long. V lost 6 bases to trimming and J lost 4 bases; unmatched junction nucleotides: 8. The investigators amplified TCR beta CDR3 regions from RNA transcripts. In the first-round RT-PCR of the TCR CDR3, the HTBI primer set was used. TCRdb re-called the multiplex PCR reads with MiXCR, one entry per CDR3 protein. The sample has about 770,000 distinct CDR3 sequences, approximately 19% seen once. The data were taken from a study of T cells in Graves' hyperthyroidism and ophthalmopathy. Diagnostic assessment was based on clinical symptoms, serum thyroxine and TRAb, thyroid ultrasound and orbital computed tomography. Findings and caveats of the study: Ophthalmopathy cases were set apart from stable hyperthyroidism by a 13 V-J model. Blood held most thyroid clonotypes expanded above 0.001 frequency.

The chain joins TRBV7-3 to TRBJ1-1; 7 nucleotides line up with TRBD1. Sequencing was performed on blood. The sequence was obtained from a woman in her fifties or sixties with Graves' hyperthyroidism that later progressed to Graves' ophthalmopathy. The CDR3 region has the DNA TGTGCCAGCAGATCAACAGGGGAGGGCACTGAAGCTTTCTTT. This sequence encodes CASRSTGEGTEAFF.